The rows below give T cell receptor beta chains drawn from one sample of a study of regulatory T cells in long-lasting Graves disease. TCRdb independently ran MiXCR on the multiplex PCR reads; one entry per CDR3 protein. The profile shows 600,000 to 650,000 distinct CDR3 sequences, roughly 15% of them singletons. Separately, the same data were catalogued under a study of T cells in Graves' hyperthyroidism and ophthalmopathy.

The sample consisted of peripheral blood mononuclear cells (PBMCs), taken at new diagnosis, from a patient treated with antithyroid drugs. The origin of the receptors is a woman aged 30 to 39 with Graves disease. The CDR3 runs from the conserved cysteine through the conserved F or W. The order of the fields is clone size, J gene, V gene, CDR3 protein. Expanded clones are given a class, and other clones once, few, many or no size at all.

>few|TRBJ2-1|TRBV2
CASKDGRALSYNEQFF
>many|TRBJ2-3|TRBV12-3/TRBV12-4
CASRPTSGRTDTQYF
>few|TRBJ2-3|TRBV5-1
CASSSGGHSTDTQYF
>many|TRBJ1-4|TRBV12-3/TRBV12-4
CASSFPFRDRSPKLFF
>many|TRBJ1-5|TRBV28
CASRGQARNQPQHF
>.|TRBJ2-4|TRBV7-9
CASSLLSGGPNIQYF
>many|TRBJ2-2|TRBV24-1
CATSQGSGELFF
>.|TRBJ1-2|TRBV6-5
CVSSYRRPRYGYTF
>many|TRBJ2-7|TRBV19
CASRGQRSYEQYF
>few|TRBJ1-4|TRBV6-1
CASRQAQGSPNEKLFF
>many|TRBJ1-5|TRBV7-8
CASSMGQGGQPQHF
>few|TRBJ2-5|TRBV4-1
CASSLGTLKTQYF
>many|TRBJ1-2|TRBV12-3/TRBV12-4
CASSSPTGEGSYGYTF
>.|TRBJ1-2|TRBV7-9
CASSPQGIGDGYTF
>.|TRBJ1-4|TRBV7-6
CASSLAHGTANEKLFF
>many|TRBJ1-4|TRBV18
CASSSGQINEKLFF
>.|TRBJ1-6|TRBV7-6
CASSFQGQGNSPLHF
>.|TRBJ2-1|TRBV5-1
CASRKQGSSYNEQFF
>many|TRBJ2-4|TRBV7-9
CASSLDRGDIQYF
>few|TRBJ2-5|TRBV20-1
CSMDSALQETQYF
>.|TRBJ2-7|TRBV6-1
CASRTGWSYEQYF
>many|TRBJ1-2|TRBV28
CASSPTLDGAYGYTF
>.|TRBJ2-5|TRBV19
CASTSNLQETQYF
>.|TRBJ1-6|TRBV20-1
CSANSGRGPSSYNSPLHF
>.|TRBJ1-2|TRBV12-3/TRBV12-4
CASSWRAGGYGYTF
>many|TRBJ2-3|TRBV24-1
CATSDSGSHTDTQYF
>many|TRBJ1-1|TRBV9
CASSVGGLTEAFF
>few|TRBJ1-4|TRBV28
CTSSSRITSTGATNEKLFF
>many|TRBJ1-5|TRBV6-1
CASSRGHNQPQHF
>.|TRBJ2-1|TRBV27
CASSLSSGAVVNEQFF
>few|TRBJ1-5|TRBV11-1
CASSRHPARILSNQPQHF
>many|TRBJ1-4|TRBV6-2/TRBV6-3
CASSSSRWGVRTNEKLFF
>.|TRBJ1-4|TRBV20-1
CSARDTPFQGGSEKLFF
>few|TRBJ2-3|TRBV20-1
CSASRGGQITDAQYF
>many|TRBJ2-1|TRBV2
CASRGGLAQGNEQFF
>few|TRBJ1-2|TRBV6-1
CASSEVGTANYGYTF
>many|TRBJ2-1|TRBV7-2
CASSLGPSSHEQFF
>.|TRBJ2-1|TRBV10-3
CAISDRGLMDNEQFF
>few|TRBJ2-5|TRBV2
CASSDSGGAETQYF
>many|TRBJ2-7|TRBV12-3/TRBV12-4
CASSLDVASTYEQYF
>few|TRBJ2-7|TRBV29-1
CSAQDRESDEQYF
>.|TRBJ2-5|TRBV7-2
CASSLGGFRETQYF
>many|TRBJ1-5|TRBV24-1
CATSDFRSNQPQHF
>many|TRBJ1-1|TRBV9
CASSVVRERFTEAFF
>few|TRBJ2-2|TRBV20-1
CSARDRLYTGELFF
>once|TRBJ2-2|TRBV7-8
CASSPAGGTGKLFF
>many|TRBJ2-5|TRBV20-1
CSARDRTHQETQYF